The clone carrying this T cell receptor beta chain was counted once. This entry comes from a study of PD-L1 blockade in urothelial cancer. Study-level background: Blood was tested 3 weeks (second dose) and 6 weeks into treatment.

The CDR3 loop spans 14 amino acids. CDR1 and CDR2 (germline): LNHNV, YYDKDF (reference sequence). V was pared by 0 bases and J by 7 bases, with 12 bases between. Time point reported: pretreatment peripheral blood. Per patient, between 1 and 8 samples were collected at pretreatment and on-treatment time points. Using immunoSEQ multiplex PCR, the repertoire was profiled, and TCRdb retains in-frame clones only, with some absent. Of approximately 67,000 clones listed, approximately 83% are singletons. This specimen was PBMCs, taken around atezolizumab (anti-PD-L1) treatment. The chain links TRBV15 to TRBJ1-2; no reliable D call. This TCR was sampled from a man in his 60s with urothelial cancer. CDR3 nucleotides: TGTGCCACCAGCAGAGAAAGCCAATCGGTTGGCTACACCTTC. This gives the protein CATSRESQSVGYTF.